This entry is about one T cell receptor beta chain. The target antigen is unknown. The data were taken from a study of cytomegalovirus exposure and HLA in healthy donors. Study-wide findings and caveats: Clonal expansion was found to be greater in HLA-associated TCR beta chains than in equally common others in a later analysis.

The study ran its PCR with 60 Vbeta and 13 Jbeta primers. Assay used: immunoSEQ multiplex PCR; TCRdb lists only in-frame clones, some missing. Here the sample table reports tens of thousands of clones. The V gene's germline CDR1 is SGHTA and CDR2 FQGNSA. CDR3 length: 15 residues. With 0 bases removed from V and 0 bases from J, the gap between germline ends came to 5 bases. V gene TRBV7-2 combines with J gene TRBJ1-4; D gene unclear. This receptor was obtained from a female donor in good health and CMV-seronegative. Sequencing used PBMCs. The CDR3 reads CASSLAVATNEKLFF. CDR3 sequence (DNA): TGTGCCAGCAGCTTAGCAGTAGCAACTAATGAAAAACTGTTTTTT.